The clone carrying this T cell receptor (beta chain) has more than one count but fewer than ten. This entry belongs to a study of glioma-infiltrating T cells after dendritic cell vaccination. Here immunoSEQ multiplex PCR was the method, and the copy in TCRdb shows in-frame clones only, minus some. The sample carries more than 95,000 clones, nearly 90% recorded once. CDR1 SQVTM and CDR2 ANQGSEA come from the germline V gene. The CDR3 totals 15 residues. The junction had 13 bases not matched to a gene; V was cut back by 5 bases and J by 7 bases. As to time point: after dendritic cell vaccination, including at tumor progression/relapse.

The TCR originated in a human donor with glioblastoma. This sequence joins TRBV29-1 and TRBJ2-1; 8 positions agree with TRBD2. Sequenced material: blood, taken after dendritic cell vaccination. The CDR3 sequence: CSVSGRGGPGNEQFF. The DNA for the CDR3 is TGCAGCGTTTCCGGCCGCGGGGGGCCAGGGAATGAGCAGTTCTTC.